Presented here are 22 T cell receptor beta chains from one specimen sequenced in a study of cytomegalovirus exposure and HLA in healthy donors. Amplification used 60 Vbeta primers and 13 Jbeta primers. The assay was immunoSEQ multiplex PCR, and TCRdb's table has in-frame clones only and misses some. Found here are more than 100,000 clones, around three quarters of them singletons; the top ten hold 10%. Sequenced material: PBMCs. Receptor source: a woman aged 18-29 years in good health and CMV-seropositive.

This chain uses TRBV9 with TRBJ1-3, with 7 bases identical to TRBD1. This CDR3 is built from 15 residues. Germline assignment: CDR1 SGDLS and CDR2 YYNGEE. V trimming: 0 bases; J trimming: 2 bases; junction bases outside the gene matches: 2. CDR3 sequence (DNA): TGTGCCAGCAGCGTAGGCACAGGGGCTGGAAACACCATATATTTT. The encoded protein is CASSVGTGAGNTIYF. Full variable domain (rest looked up from reference TRBV9 and TRBJ1-3): DSGVTQTPKHLITATGQRVTLRCSPRSGDLSVYWYQQSLDQGLQFLIQYYNGEERAKGNILERFSAQQFPDLHSELNLSSLELGDSALYFCASSVGTGAGNTIYFGEGSWLTVV.

This chain connects TRBV29-1 to TRBJ2-1; D might be TRBD2 (6 bases). Trimming took off 7 bases at V and 10 bases at J, with 11 bases between the two ends. The CDR3 is 10 amino acids. Germline CDR1 and CDR2: SQVTM and ANQGSEA. The CDR3 spells CSARDLEQFF. DNA of the CDR3: TGCAGCGCTAGGGACTTGGAGCAGTTCTTC.

The chain couples TRBV18 to TRBJ1-5; D is unclear. The germline V gene encodes CDR1 KGHSH and CDR2 LQKENI. V shed 4 bases and J shed 2 bases, with 9 bases lying between them. The CDR3 sequence is 14 residues long. CDR3 bases: TGTGCCAGCTCACAGATGGGAGGCAATCAGCCCCAGCATTTT. Protein: CASSQMGGNQPQHF.

V is TRBV5-4 and J is TRBJ2-3; no definite D call. Deletions cut 10 bases from V and 0 bases from J, with 9 bases between. The germline V gene encodes CDR1 SGHNT and CDR2 YYREEE (reference sequence). This CDR3 spans 12 amino acids. The CDR3 reads CAGRSSTDTQYF. For the CDR3, the DNA is TGTGCCGGAAGGAGCAGCACAGATACGCAGTATTTT.

This clone has a handful of counts. This chain uses TRBV7-3 with TRBJ2-1; 12 bases align to TRBD1. The ends lost 4 bases at V and 11 bases at J; junction bases unmatched: 12. Per the germline V gene, CDR1 is SGHTA and CDR2 is FQGTGA. This CDR3 has 16 amino acids. The CDR3 reads CASSSPGQGATGKQFF. The DNA of the CDR3 is TGTGCCAGCAGCTCCCCGGGACAGGGGGCGACGGGGAAGCAGTTCTTC.

This clone was seen once. This sequence joins TRBV9 and TRBJ2-3; TRBD2 might be the D (6 bases). Deletions cut 4 bases from V and 1 base from J, with 13 bases between. The germline V gene encodes CDR1 SGDLS and CDR2 YYNGEE. The length of the CDR3 is 15 residues. CDR3 amino acids: CASSNSASGTDTQYF. Here the CDR3 DNA reads TGTGCCAGCAGCAATTCCGCTAGCGGCACAGATACGCAGTATTTT.

This clone showed up just a few times. The V call is TRBV28, the J call TRBJ2-1, with 12 bases identical to TRBD2. Per the germline V gene, CDR1 is MDHEN and CDR2 is SYDVKM. Trimming at V came to 3 bases and at J to 4 bases, leaving 10 bases not matched to a gene. The CDR3 consists of 18 residues. The CDR3 DNA follows: TGTGCCAGCAGTTTCCCGACTAGCGGGAGTCCCCGTTACAATGAGCAGTTCTTC. This gives the protein CASSFPTSGSPRYNEQFF.

Only a few counts were recorded for this clone. The chain employs TRBV25-1 and TRBJ2-1; 10 bases are a match to TRBD1. The germline V gene has CDR1 MGHDK and CDR2 SYGVNS. Unmatched junction bases numbered 20, after V lost 6 bases and J lost 9 bases. CDR3 length: 18 residues. Here the CDR3 reads CASRPPYLTGGFFSEQFF. CDR3 in DNA: TGTGCCAGCAGACCTCCTTATTTGACAGGGGGCTTCTTCAGTGAGCAGTTCTTC. Full variable domain (rest looked up from reference TRBV25-1 and TRBJ2-1): EADIYQTPRYLVIGTGKKITLECSQTMGHDKMYWYQQDPGMELHLIHYSYGVNSTEKGDLSSESTVSRIRTEHFPLTLESARPSHTSQYLCASRPPYLTGGFFSEQFFGPGTRLTVL.

The V call is TRBV7-9, the J call TRBJ2-7; 11 nucleotides line up with TRBD2. With 1 base clipped from V and 6 bases from J, the junction kept 5 bases outside the gene matches. The CDR3 has 15 amino acids. Germline loops: CDR1 SEHNR, CDR2 FQNEAQ (reference sequence). The CDR3 DNA follows: TGTGCCAGCAGCTTAGGGGGGACTAGCGGCCTCGAGCAGTACTTC. Its protein product is CASSLGGTSGLEQYF.

CDR3 loop: CSARGSSGGTDTQYF. DNA of the CDR3: TGCAGCGCCAGGGGATCTAGCGGGGGGACAGATACGCAGTATTTT. The genes are TRBV29-1 and TRBJ2-3; 11 bases agree with TRBD2. Germline V gene data show CDR1 as SQVTM and CDR2 as ANQGSEA. With V trimmed by 7 bases and J by 3 bases, 9 bases remained unmatched. This CDR3 has 15 amino acids.

This chain uses TRBV10-3 with TRBJ2-3; 9 positions match TRBD2. J gave up 4 bases and V 3 bases, and 14 bases lay outside the gene matches. The CDR3 sequence is 18 residues long. Germline V gene sequence: CDR1 ENHRY, CDR2 SYGVKD. CDR3 nucleotides: TGTGCCATCAGTGACTTTTTGGGGGCTAGCGGGATCTCAGATACGCAGTATTTT. As protein: CAISDFLGASGISDTQYF.

CDR3 sequence reads: CASSVAGQVSYNEQFF. CDR3 in DNA: TGTGCCAGCAGCGTAGCAGGGCAGGTATCCTACAATGAGCAGTTCTTC. The rearrangement links TRBV9 to TRBJ2-1, with a tentative D call TRBD1 (5 bases). V dropped 0 bases and J dropped 1 base, with 11 bases sitting between them. This CDR3 contains 16 residues. Germline V gives CDR1 SGDLS, CDR2 YYNGEE.

V and J are TRBV7-9 and TRBJ1-2, with 9 bases fitting TRBD1. After removal of 4 bases from V and 1 base from J, the junction contained 7 bases not matched to a gene. This CDR3 has 16 residues. The germline V gene has CDR1 SEHNR and CDR2 FQNEAQ (reference sequence). The CDR3 is CASSSTLDRGNYGYTF. The CDR3 coding sequence is TGTGCCAGCAGCTCGACCTTGGACAGGGGTAACTATGGCTACACCTTC.

This clone occurred once. The CDR3 region has the DNA TGTGCCAGCAGTTTTGTCGATCAGCCCCAGCATTTT. It is translated as CASSFVDQPQHF. The rearrangement links TRBV28 to TRBJ1-5; D is unresolved. V lost 3 bases and J 5 bases, leaving 5 bases between the germline ends. This CDR3 spans 12 amino acids. From germline, CDR1 is MDHEN and CDR2 SYDVKM.

This clone was observed a handful of times. The chain employs TRBV7-9 and TRBJ1-3, with 7 bases that match TRBD1. There are 14 residues in the CDR3. Trimming took 2 bases from V and 3 from J; bases not matched to a gene: 1. Germline CDR1 reads SEHNR; CDR2 reads FQNEAQ (reference sequence). CDR3 sequence: CASSLRQGGNTIYF. CDR3 in DNA: TGTGCCAGCAGCTTACGACAGGGTGGAAACACCATATATTTT.

V and J are TRBV19 and TRBJ2-1, with 7 bases lining up with TRBD2. Unmatched junction bases numbered 8, after V lost 3 bases and J lost 6 bases. Germline values: CDR1 LNHDA, CDR2 SQIVND (reference sequence). The CDR3 is 15 amino acids. CDR3 protein: CASSIPRGRINEQFF. For the CDR3, the DNA is TGTGCCAGTAGTATCCCGCGGGGGAGGATCAATGAGCAGTTCTTC. Full variable domain (missing parts from reference TRBV19 and TRBJ2-1): DGGITQSPKYLFRKEGQNVTLSCEQNLNHDAMYWYRQDPGQGLRLIYYSQIVNDFQKGDIAEGYSVSREKKESFPLTVTSAQKNPTAFYLCASSIPRGRINEQFFGPGTRLTVL.

The rearrangement uses TRBV29-1 and TRBJ2-7; TRBD2 agrees at 9 bases. The trim removed 1 base at V and 3 bases at J, leaving 13 bases unmatched. The CDR3 covers 17 residues. CDR1 SQVTM and CDR2 ANQGSEA come from the germline V gene. The CDR3 DNA sequence: TGCAGCGTTGAAGGCCGCGGGAGGGTCGAAGATGTCTACGAGCAGTACTTC. Translation: CSVEGRGRVEDVYEQYF.

This chain uses TRBV4-3 with TRBJ2-7; 11 nucleotides agree with TRBD1. The V gene's germline CDR1 is LGHNA and CDR2 YSLEER. This CDR3 has 15 amino acids. V dropped 2 bases and J dropped 6; count of bases not matched to a gene: 6. The CDR3 is CASSQIMGQGGEQYF. The CDR3 DNA reads TGCGCCAGCAGCCAAATTATGGGACAGGGGGGCGAGCAGTACTTC.

The chain employs TRBV7-2 and TRBJ2-3, with 11 bases aligning to TRBD2. The CDR3 has 14 residues. The J segment lost 5 bases and the V segment lost 6 bases, leaving 4 bases of the junction unmatched. The germline CDR1 and CDR2 sequences are SGHTA and FQGNSA. The CDR3 sequence: CASSFGLAGDTQYF. The DNA of the CDR3 is TGTGCCAGCAGTTTTGGACTAGCGGGAGATACGCAGTATTTT. The full variable domain, completed using reference TRBV7-2 and TRBJ2-3, is GAGVSQSPSNKVTEKGKDVELRCDPISGHTALYWYRQSLGQGLEFLIYFQGNSAPDKSGLPSDRFSAERTGGSVSTLTIQRTQQEDSAVYLCASSFGLAGDTQYFGPGTRLTVL.

The chain combines TRBV7-3 with TRBJ2-1; the match to TRBD2 covers 8 bases. This CDR3 comprises 13 residues. V dropped 4 bases and J dropped 10; count of bases not matched to a gene: 6. Per the germline V gene, CDR1 is SGHTA and CDR2 is FQGTGA. CDR3 nucleotide sequence: TGTGCCAGCAGCTCCGGGACTAGTGGGGAGCAGTTCTTC. Its protein product is CASSSGTSGEQFF.

The chain is built from TRBV27 and TRBJ2-1, with 9 bases fitting TRBD2. Germline loops: CDR1 MNHEY, CDR2 SMNVEV (reference sequence). With V trimmed by 9 bases and J by 8 bases, 5 bases remained unmatched. The CDR3 has 12 residues. As DNA, the CDR3 is TGTGCCAGTAGCGGGAGTCTCGATGAGCAGTTCTTC. Amino acids: CASSGSLDEQFF.

The V and J genes are TRBV7-6 and TRBJ1-6; D perhaps matches TRBD1 (5 bases). Deletions cut 1 base from V and 7 bases from J, with 11 bases between. This CDR3 comprises 15 residues. Germline-derived CDR1 and CDR2 are SGHVS and FNYEAQ. The CDR3 sequence is CASSLDAGTNSPLHF. The CDR3 DNA reads as TGTGCCAGCAGCTTAGATGCGGGGACCAATTCACCCCTCCACTTT.